The present T cell receptor (beta chain) was sequenced within a study of cytomegalovirus exposure and HLA in healthy donors. Primers for the PCR totalled 60 Vbeta and 13 Jbeta. Profiling relied on immunoSEQ multiplex PCR, and the TCRdb table lists in-frame clones only, not all of them. The sample consists of under 200,000 clones, roughly 80% of them appearing once. Sequencing used PBMCs. This receptor was obtained from a woman aged 25-40 years in good health and CMV-seropositive.

As DNA, the CDR3 is TGTGCCAGCGGATCTTGGACAGAAGATGGCTACACCTTC. It is translated as CASGSWTEDGYTF. This chain joins TRBV28 and TRBJ1-2, with D perhaps TRBD1 (6 bases). From germline, CDR1 is MDHEN and CDR2 SYDVKM. With 8 bases removed from V and 6 bases from J, the gap between germline ends came to 16 bases. The CDR3 contains 13 residues.